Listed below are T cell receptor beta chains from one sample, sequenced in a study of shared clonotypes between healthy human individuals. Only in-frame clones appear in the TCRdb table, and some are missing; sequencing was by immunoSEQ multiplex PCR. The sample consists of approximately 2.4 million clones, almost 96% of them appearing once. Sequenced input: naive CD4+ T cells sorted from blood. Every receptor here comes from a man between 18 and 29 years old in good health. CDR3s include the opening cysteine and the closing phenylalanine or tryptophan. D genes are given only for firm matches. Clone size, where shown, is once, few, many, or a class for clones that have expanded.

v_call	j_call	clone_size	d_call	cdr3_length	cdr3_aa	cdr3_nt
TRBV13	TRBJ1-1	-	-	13	CASSPTPNTEAFF	TGTGCCAGCAGCCCGACCCCGAACACTGAAGCTTTCTTT
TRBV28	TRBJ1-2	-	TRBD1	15	CASSLNSAGGLGYTF	TGTGCCAGCAGTTTAAATTCGGCAGGGGGCCTTGGCTACACCTTC
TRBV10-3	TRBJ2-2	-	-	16	CAITSLGGAETGELFF	TGTGCCATCACTAGTCTCGGGGGCGCAGAGACCGGGGAGCTGTTTTTT
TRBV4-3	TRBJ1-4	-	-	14	CASSQDLVNEKLFF	TGCGCCAGCAGCCAAGATCTGGTTAATGAAAAACTGTTTTTT
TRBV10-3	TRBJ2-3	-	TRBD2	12	CAIAGVTDTQYF	TGTGCCATCGCGGGGGTCACAGATACGCAGTATTTT
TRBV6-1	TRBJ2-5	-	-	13	CASSEEPRVTQYF	TGTGCCAGCAGTGAAGAGCCCCGGGTGACCCAGTACTTC
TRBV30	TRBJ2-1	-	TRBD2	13	CAWKAGNYNEQFF	TGTGCCTGGAAAGCGGGGAACTACAATGAGCAGTTCTTC
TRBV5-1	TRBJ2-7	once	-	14	CASSFQGALYEQYF	TGCGCCAGCAGCTTTCAAGGGGCCCTATACGAGCAGTACTTC
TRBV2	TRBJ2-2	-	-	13	CASHEPETGELFF	TGTGCCAGCCATGAACCCGAAACCGGGGAGCTGTTTTTT
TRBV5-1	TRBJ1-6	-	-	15	CASSLAGTENSPLHF	TGCGCCAGCAGCTTGGCCGGGACGGAAAATTCACCCCTCCACTTT
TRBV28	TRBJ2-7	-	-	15	CASSPAGTHFYEQYF	TGTGCCAGCAGTCCGGCTGGGACTCACTTCTACGAGCAGTACTTC
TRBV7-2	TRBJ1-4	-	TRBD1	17	CASSLAGTGLTNEKLFF	TGTGCCAGCAGCTTAGCCGGGACAGGGTTGACTAATGAAAAACTGTTTTTT
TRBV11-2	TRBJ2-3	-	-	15	CASSQTSTPTDTQYF	TGTGCCAGCAGCCAGACTAGTACCCCCACAGATACGCAGTATTTT
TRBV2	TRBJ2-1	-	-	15	CASNLLSTVSNEQFF	TGTGCCAGCAACCTACTATCGACGGTGAGCAATGAGCAGTTCTTC
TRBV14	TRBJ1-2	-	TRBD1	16	CASSQEGRQGWNGYTF	TGTGCCAGCAGCCAAGAAGGGCGACAGGGTTGGAATGGCTACACCTTC
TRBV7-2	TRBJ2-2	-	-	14	CASSLVAGTGELFF	TGTGCCAGCAGCTTAGTGGCGGGCACCGGGGAGCTGTTTTTT
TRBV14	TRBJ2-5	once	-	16	CASSQDRWRPQETQYF	TGTGCCAGCAGCCAAGATAGGTGGAGGCCTCAAGAGACCCAGTACTTC
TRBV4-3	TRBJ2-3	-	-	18	CASSQEVTRGTGTDTQYF	TGCGCCAGCAGCCAAGAGGTTACTCGCGGGACGGGCACAGATACGCAGTATTTT
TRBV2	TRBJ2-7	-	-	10	CASTGIEQYF	TGTGCCAGCACAGGGATCGAGCAGTACTTC
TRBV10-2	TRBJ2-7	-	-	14	CASRGSGQPYEQYF	TGCGCCAGCAGGGGAAGTGGACAGCCCTACGAGCAGTACTTC
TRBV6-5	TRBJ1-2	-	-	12	CASSPRGGGYTF	TGTGCCAGCAGTCCCAGGGGCGGTGGCTACACCTTC
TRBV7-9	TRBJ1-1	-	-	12	CASSLELSSAFF	TGTGCCAGCAGCTTAGAATTGTCGTCAGCTTTCTTT
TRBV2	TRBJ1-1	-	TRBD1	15	CASSPRDRGDTEAFF	TGTGCCAGCAGTCCCCGGGACAGGGGGGACACTGAAGCTTTCTTT
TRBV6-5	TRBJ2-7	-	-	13	CASSSSEGYEQYF	TGTGCCAGCAGTTCCTCGGAGGGATACGAGCAGTACTTC
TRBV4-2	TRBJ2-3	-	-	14	CASSQDPTGDTQYF	TGTGCCAGCAGCCAAGACCCAACGGGCGATACGCAGTATTTT
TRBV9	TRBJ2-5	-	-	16	CASSVGVGSAQETQYF	TGTGCCAGCAGCGTAGGCGTCGGAAGTGCTCAAGAGACCCAGTACTTC
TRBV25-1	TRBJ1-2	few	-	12	CAARAGTDGYTF	TGTGCCGCTAGGGCAGGGACGGATGGCTACACCTTC
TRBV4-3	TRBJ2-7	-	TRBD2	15	CASSQQLAGFYEQYF	TGCGCCAGCAGCCAACAACTAGCGGGATTCTACGAGCAGTACTTC
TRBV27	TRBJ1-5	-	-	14	CASSGREGNQPQHF	TGTGCCAGCAGTGGACGAGAAGGCAATCAGCCCCAGCATTTT
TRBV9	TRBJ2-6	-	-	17	CASSVGMELSGANVLTF	TGTGCCAGCAGCGTAGGTATGGAGCTCTCTGGGGCCAACGTCCTGACTTTC
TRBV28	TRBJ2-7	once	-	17	CASSLGTPGRSAYEQYF	TGTGCCAGCAGTTTAGGGACCCCGGGCAGGTCGGCCTACGAGCAGTACTTC
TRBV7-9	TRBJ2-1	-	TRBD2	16	CASSYSGRPTYNEQFF	TGTGCCAGCAGCTATAGCGGGAGGCCAACCTACAATGAGCAGTTCTTC
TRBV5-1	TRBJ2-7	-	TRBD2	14	CASSSLAGEVEQYF	TGCGCCAGCAGCTCTTTAGCGGGAGAGGTCGAGCAGTACTTC
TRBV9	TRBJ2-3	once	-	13	CASSVVDYGTQYF	TGTGCCAGCAGCGTGGTCGACTATGGTACGCAGTATTTT
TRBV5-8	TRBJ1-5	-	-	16	CASSLGGQVNNQPQHF	TGTGCCAGCAGTCTTGGGGGGCAGGTCAACAATCAGCCCCAGCATTTT
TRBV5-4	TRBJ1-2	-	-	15	CASNPRGAKGYGYTF	TGTGCCAGCAACCCTAGGGGGGCGAAGGGTTATGGCTACACCTTC
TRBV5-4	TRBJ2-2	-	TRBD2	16	CASSLDGLAGTGELFF	TGTGCCAGCAGCTTGGATGGACTAGCTGGCACCGGGGAGCTGTTTTTT
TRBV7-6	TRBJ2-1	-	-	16	CASSSSQGTRYNEQFF	TGTGCCAGCAGCTCCAGTCAGGGTACAAGGTACAATGAGCAGTTCTTC
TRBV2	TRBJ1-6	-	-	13	CASSESDDSPLHF	TGTGCCAGCAGTGAATCCGACGATTCACCCCTCCACTTT
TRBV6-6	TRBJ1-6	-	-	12	CATGTVNSPLHF	TGTGCCACCGGGACGGTTAATTCACCCCTCCACTTT
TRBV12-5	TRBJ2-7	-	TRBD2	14	CASGPREGLGEQYF	TGTGCTAGTGGTCCCCGGGAGGGCCTTGGCGAGCAGTACTTC
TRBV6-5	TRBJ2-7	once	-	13	CASSYGPDYEQYF	TGTGCCAGCAGTTACGGGCCCGACTACGAGCAGTACTTC
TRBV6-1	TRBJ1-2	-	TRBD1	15	CASSGRDRGSYGYTF	TGTGCCAGCAGTGGCCGGGACAGGGGCTCCTATGGCTACACCTTC
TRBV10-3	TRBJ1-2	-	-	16	CAISFREGKANYGYTF	TGTGCCATCAGTTTCAGGGAGGGTAAAGCTAACTATGGCTACACCTTC
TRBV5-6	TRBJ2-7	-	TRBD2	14	CASSLAGGTYEQYF	TGTGCCAGCAGCTTAGCGGGGGGCACCTACGAGCAGTACTTC
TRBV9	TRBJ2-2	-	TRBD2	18	CASSSPGAGGRMVGELFF	TGTGCCAGCAGCTCCCCCGGGGCGGGAGGGCGAATGGTCGGGGAGCTGTTTTTT
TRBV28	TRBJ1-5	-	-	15	CASSATAIRNQPQHF	TGTGCCAGCAGTGCCACAGCGATCCGCAATCAGCCCCAGCATTTT
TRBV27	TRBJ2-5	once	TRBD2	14	CASSWREGGETQYF	TGTGCCAGCAGTTGGCGGGAGGGCGGGGAGACCCAGTACTTC
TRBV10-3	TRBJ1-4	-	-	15	CATTGNMGTNEKLFF	TGTGCCACTACAGGGAATATGGGAACTAATGAAAAACTGTTTTTT
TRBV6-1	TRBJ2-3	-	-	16	CASSGDRDPGTDTQYF	TGTGCCAGCAGTGGGGACCGGGACCCTGGGACAGATACGCAGTATTTT
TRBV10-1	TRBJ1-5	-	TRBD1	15	CASTPLGQPNQPQHF	TGCGCCAGCACCCCCCTGGGACAGCCTAATCAGCCCCAGCATTTT
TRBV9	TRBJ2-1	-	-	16	CASSVGPQGGGGEQFF	TGTGCCAGCAGCGTAGGGCCCCAGGGGGGAGGCGGTGAGCAGTTCTTC